This TCR beta chain was observed in a study of Graves' ophthalmopathy and Graves' hyperthyroidism. Study-wide results and caveats: Classification of ophthalmopathy versus stable hyperthyroidism by a 13-signature model yielded 85% to 90% sensitivity and about 81% specificity.

As regards this clonotype: Its matching antigen is unknown.

The TCR beta CDR3 regions underwent amplification from RNA transcripts. First-round RT-PCR employed HTBI primers, with a second-round multiplex PCR after it. From the multiplex PCR reads, TCRdb called clonotypes with MiXCR, one entry per CDR3 protein. Of around 1.1 million distinct CDR3 sequences detected, approximately 35% appear once; the ten largest clones hold around 10%. CDR3 size: 14 residues. The germline CDR1 and CDR2 sequences are ENHRY and SYGVKD. Trimming took 2 bases from V and 2 from J, leaving 6 bases between them. If patients had other autoimmune diseases, uncontrolled infections, pregnancy or lactation, they were excluded.

The clonotype comes from an adult man with Graves' hyperthyroidism. Material for sequencing was peripheral blood or thyroid tissue (not recorded which). The chain carries TRBV10-3 and TRBJ2-2; D gene ambiguous. The CDR3 DNA is TGTGCCATCAGTGAGGGTGATAACACCGGGGAGCTGTTTTTT. This codes for CAISEGDNTGELFF.